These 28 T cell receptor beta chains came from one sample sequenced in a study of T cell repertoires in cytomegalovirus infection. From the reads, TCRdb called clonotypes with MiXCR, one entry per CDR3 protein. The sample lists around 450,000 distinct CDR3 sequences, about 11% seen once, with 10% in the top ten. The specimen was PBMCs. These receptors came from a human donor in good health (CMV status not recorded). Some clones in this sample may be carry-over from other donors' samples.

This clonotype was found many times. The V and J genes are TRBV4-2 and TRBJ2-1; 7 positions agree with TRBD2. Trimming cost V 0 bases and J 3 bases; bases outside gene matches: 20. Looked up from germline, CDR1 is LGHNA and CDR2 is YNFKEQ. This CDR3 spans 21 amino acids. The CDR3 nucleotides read TGTGCCAGCAGCCAAGATGGGGCTAGCGGCTTCCTGAACGCTTACTACAATGAGCAGTTCTTC. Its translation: CASSQDGASGFLNAYYNEQFF.

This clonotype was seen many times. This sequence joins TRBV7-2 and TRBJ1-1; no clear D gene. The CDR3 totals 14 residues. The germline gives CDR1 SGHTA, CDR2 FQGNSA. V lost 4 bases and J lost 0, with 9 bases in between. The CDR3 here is CASSSQTVNTEAFF. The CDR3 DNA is TGTGCCAGCAGCTCCCAGACGGTGAACACTGAAGCTTTCTTT.

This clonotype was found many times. CDR3 DNA: TGTGCCAGCAGCCAAGATGGGGCCCCGGTTGAAGAGACCCAGTACTTC. The encoded protein is CASSQDGAPVEETQYF. The rearrangement uses TRBV4-2 and TRBJ2-5, with D possibly matching TRBD1 (5 bases). The CDR3 totals 16 residues. CDR1 and CDR2 from the germline V gene are LGHNA and YNFKEQ. V lost 0 bases and J 3 bases, leaving 14 bases between the germline ends.

In DNA, the CDR3 is TGCAGTGCTAGAGTGTCAGCGCAAGAGACCCAGTACTTC. Translation gives CSARVSAQETQYF. The chain couples TRBV20-1 to TRBJ2-5, with D hard to call. CDR1 and CDR2 (germline): DFQATT, SNEGSKA (reference sequence). The CDR3 has 13 residues. V lost 1 base and J lost 2, with 8 bases in between.

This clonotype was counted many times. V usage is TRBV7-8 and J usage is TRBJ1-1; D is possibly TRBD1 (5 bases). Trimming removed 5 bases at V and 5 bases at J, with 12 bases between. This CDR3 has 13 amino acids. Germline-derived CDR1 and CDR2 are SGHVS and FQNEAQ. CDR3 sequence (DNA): TGTGCCAGCAGCGGGCCGGGGCGAACTGAAGCTTTCTTT. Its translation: CASSGPGRTEAFF.

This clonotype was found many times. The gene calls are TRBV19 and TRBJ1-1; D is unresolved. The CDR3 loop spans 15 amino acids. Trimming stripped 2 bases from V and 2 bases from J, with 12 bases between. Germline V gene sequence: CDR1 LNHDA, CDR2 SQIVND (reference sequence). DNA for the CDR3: TGTGCCAGTAGTATAATGGGAAGGGTTAACACTGAAGCTTTCTTT. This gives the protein CASSIMGRVNTEAFF.

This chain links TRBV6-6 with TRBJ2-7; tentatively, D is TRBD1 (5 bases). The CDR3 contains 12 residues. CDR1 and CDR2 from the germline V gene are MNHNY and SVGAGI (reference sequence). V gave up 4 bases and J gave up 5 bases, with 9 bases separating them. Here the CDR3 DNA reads TGTGCCAGCAGTTCCATGGGGCACGAGCAGTACTTC. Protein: CASSSMGHEQYF.

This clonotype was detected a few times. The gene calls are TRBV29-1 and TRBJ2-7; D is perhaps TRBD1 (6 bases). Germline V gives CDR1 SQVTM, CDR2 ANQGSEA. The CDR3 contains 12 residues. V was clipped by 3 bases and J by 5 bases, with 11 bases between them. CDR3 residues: CSVDEQGHEQYF. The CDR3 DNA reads TGCAGCGTTGATGAACAGGGCCACGAGCAGTACTTC.

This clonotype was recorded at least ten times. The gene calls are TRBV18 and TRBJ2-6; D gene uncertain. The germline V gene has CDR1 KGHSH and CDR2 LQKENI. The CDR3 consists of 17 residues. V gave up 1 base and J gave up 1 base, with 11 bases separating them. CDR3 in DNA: TGTGCCAGCTCACCACAGCCGGTGGGATCTGGGGCCAACGTCCTGACTTTC. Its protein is CASSPQPVGSGANVLTF.

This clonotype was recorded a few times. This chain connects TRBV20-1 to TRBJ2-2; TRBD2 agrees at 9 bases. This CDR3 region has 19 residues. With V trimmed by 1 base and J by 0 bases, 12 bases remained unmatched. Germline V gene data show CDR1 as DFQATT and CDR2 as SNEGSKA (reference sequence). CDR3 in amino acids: CSARGIAGERNANTGELFF. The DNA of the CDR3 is TGCAGTGCTAGAGGGATAGCGGGAGAACGGAACGCGAACACCGGGGAGCTGTTTTTT.

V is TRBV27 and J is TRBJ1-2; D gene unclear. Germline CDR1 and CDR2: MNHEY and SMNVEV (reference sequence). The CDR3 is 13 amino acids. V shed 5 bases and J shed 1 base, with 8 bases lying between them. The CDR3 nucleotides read TGTGCCAGCAGTACCGGGGTTAACTATGGCTACACCTTC. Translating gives CASSTGVNYGYTF.

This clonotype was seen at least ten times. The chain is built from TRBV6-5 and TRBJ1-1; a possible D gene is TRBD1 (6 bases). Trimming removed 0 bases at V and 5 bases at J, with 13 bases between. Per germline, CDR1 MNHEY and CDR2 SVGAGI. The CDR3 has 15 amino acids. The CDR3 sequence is CASSYSMGGGTEAFF. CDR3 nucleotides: TGTGCCAGCAGTTACTCTATGGGAGGGGGAACTGAAGCTTTCTTT.

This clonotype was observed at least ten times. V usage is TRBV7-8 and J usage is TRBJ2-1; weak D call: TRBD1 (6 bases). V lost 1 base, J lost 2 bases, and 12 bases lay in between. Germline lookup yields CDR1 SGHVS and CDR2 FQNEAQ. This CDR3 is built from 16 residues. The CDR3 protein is CASSLERTAPYNEQFF. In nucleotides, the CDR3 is TGTGCCAGCAGCTTAGAGCGGACAGCCCCCTACAATGAGCAGTTCTTC.

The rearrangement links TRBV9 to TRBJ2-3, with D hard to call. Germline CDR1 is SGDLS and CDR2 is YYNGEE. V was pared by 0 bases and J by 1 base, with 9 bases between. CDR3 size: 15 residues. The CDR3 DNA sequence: TGTGCCAGCAGCGTAGTGGGCACCCGCACAGATACGCAGTATTTT. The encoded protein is CASSVVGTRTDTQYF.

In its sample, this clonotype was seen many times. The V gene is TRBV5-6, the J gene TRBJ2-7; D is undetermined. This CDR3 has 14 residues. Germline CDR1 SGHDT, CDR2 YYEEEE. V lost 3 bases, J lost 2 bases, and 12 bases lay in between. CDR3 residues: CASSSSTTAYEQYF. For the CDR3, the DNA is TGTGCCAGCAGCTCCTCGACAACAGCCTACGAGCAGTACTTC.

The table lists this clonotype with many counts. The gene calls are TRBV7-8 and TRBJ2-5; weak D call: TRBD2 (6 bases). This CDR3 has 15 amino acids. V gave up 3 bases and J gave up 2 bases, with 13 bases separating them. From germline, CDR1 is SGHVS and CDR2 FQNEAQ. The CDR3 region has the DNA TGTGCCAGCAGCTTGCGGGGAGCCCGACAAGAGACCCAGTACTTC. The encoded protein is CASSLRGARQETQYF.

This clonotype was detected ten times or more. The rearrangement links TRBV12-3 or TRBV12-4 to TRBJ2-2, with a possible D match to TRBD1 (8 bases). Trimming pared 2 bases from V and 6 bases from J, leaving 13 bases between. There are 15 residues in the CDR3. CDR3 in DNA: TGTGCCAGCAGTTTACAACAGGGGGGGTCCGGGGAGCTGTTTTTT. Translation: CASSLQQGGSGELFF.

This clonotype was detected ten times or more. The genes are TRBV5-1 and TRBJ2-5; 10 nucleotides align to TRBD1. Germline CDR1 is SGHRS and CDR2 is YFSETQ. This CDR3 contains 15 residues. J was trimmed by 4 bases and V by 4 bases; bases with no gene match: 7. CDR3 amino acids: CASSPRTGGGETQYF. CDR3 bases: TGCGCCAGCAGCCCAAGGACAGGGGGAGGAGAGACCCAGTACTTC.

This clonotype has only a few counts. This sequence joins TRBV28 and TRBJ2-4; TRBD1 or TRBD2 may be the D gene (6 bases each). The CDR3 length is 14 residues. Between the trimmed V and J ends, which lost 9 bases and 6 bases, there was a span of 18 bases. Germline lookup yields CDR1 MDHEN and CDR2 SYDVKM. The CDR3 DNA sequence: TGTGCCAGTTCTCCGGGGGCGCGGGGAAACATTCAGTACTTC. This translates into CASSPGARGNIQYF. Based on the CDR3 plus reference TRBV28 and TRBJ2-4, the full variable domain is DVKVTQSSRYLVKRTGEKVFLECVQDMDHENMFWYRQDPGLGLRLIYFSYDVKMKEKGDIPEGYSVSREKKERFSLILESASTNQTSMYLCASSPGARGNIQYFGAGTRLSVL.

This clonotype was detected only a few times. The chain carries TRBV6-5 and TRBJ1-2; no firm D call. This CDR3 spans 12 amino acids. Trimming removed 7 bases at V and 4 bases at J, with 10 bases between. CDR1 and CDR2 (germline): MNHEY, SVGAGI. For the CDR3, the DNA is TGTGCCAGCACCCGATCGGGCTATGGCTACACCTTC. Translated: CASTRSGYGYTF.

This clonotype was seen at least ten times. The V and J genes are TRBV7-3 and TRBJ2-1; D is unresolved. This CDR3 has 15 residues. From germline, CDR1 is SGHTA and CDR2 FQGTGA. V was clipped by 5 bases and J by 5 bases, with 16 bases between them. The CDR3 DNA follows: TGTGCCAGCAGCCCGCTTCCTAGTGTCCACAATGAGCAGTTCTTC. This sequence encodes CASSPLPSVHNEQFF.

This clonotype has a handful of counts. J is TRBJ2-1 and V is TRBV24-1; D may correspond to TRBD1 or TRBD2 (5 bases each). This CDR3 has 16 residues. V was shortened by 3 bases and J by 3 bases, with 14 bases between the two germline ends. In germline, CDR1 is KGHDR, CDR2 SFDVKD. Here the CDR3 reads CATSDPRVRGYNEQFF. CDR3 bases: TGTGCCACCAGTGATCCGAGGGTGAGGGGCTACAATGAGCAGTTCTTC.

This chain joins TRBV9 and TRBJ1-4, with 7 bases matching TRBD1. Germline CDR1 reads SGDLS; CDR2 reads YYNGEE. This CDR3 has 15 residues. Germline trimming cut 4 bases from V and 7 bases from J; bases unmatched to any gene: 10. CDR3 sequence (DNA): TGTGCCAGCAGCTCAGCCGGGACAGCCACTGAAAAACTGTTTTTT. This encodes CASSSAGTATEKLFF. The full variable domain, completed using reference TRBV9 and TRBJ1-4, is DSGVTQTPKHLITATGQRVTLRCSPRSGDLSVYWYQQSLDQGLQFLIQYYNGEERAKGNILERFSAQQFPDLHSELNLSSLELGDSALYFCASSSAGTATEKLFFGSGTQLSVL.

The CDR3 coding sequence is TGTGCCAGCACCGAGCGGGAGGTTGAGCAGTTCTTC. Translated, it gives CASTEREVEQFF. The chain has TRBV2 and TRBJ2-1; 9 nucleotides align to TRBD2. Germline V lookup: CDR1 SNHLY, CDR2 FYNNEI. V lost 7 bases to trimming and J lost 9 bases; unmatched junction nucleotides: 4. The length of the CDR3 is 12 residues.

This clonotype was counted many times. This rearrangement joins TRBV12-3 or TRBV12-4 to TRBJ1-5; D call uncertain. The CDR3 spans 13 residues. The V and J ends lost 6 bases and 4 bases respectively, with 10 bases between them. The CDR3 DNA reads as TGTGCCAGCAGAAAGGGAGGGAATCAGCCCCAGCATTTT. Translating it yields CASRKGGNQPQHF.

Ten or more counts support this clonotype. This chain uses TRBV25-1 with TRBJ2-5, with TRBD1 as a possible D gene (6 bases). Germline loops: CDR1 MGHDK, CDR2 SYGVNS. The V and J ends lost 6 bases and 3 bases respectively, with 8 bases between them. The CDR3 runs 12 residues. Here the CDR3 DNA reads TGTGCCAGCAGGGACAGAGAAGAGACCCAGTACTTC. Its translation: CASRDREETQYF.

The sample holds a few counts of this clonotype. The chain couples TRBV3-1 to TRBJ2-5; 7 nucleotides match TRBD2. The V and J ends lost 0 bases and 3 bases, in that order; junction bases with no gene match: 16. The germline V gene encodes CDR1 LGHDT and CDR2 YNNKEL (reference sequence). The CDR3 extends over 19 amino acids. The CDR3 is CASSQDFLAAKTAKETQYF. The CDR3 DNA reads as TGTGCCAGCAGCCAAGATTTCCTAGCGGCAAAAACAGCGAAAGAGACCCAGTACTTC.

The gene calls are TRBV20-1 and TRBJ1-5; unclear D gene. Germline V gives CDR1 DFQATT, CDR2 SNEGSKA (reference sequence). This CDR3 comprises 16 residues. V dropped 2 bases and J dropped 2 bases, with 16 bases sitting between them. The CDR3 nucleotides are TGCAGTGCTAGATTGATGGGAGGCGTGGGCAATCAGCCCCAGCATTTT. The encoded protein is CSARLMGGVGNQPQHF.